This TCR beta chain was sequenced in a study of T cell changes during pregnancy in multiple sclerosis. The method was immunoSEQ multiplex PCR; TCRdb's version includes in-frame clones alone and lacks a portion of them. The profile shows tens of thousands of clones, about 90% of them singletons. The V and J ends lost 4 bases and 2 bases respectively, with 9 bases between them. Germline values: CDR1 SGHRS, CDR2 YFSETQ. The CDR3 contains 14 residues. The TCR originated in a female donor in good health, enrolled as a control in a pregnancy study. V and J are TRBV5-1 and TRBJ1-4; D may be TRBD1 (6 bases). The sample here was peripheral blood, taken in the first trimester of pregnancy. CDR3 protein: CASSRQATNEKLFF. The CDR3, as DNA: TGCGCCAGCAGCCGACAGGCGACTAATGAAAAACTGTTTTTT.